A single sample is the source of the 28 T cell receptor beta chains below, sequenced in a study of T cell responses to AZD1222 COVID-19 vaccine. The data were produced by immunoSEQ multiplex PCR, yet TCRdb's version contains in-frame clones alone and is incomplete. Of about 160,000 clones detected, around 94% appear once; the ten largest clones hold about 1.3%. The sample here was peripheral blood, taken on day 0 of AZD1222 vaccination. These receptors were taken from an adult in good health.

V is TRBV6-1 and J is TRBJ1-6, with TRBD1 matching over 8 bases. This CDR3 is 17 amino acids long. Germline V gene lookup returns CDR1 MNHNS and CDR2 SASEGT. Unmatched junction bases numbered 9, after V lost 4 bases and J lost 4 bases. The CDR3 sequence is CASSAGQAYPYNSPLHF. The CDR3 DNA reads TGTGCCAGCAGTGCGGGACAGGCCTATCCATATAATTCACCCCTCCACTTT.

The chain links TRBV7-2 to TRBJ1-1; D unclear. Trimming took off 3 bases at V and 0 bases at J, with 8 bases between the two ends. Germline V gene sequence: CDR1 SGHTA, CDR2 FQGNSA. The CDR3 is 14 amino acids. In DNA, the CDR3 is TGTGCCAGCAGCTTTGGGCGGATGAACACTGAAGCTTTCTTT. Translation: CASSFGRMNTEAFF.

This chain links TRBV7-8 with TRBJ2-2; no definite D call. CDR1 is SGHVS and CDR2 is FQNEAQ in the germline V gene. The CDR3 contains 15 residues. V lost 3 bases and J lost 7, with 15 bases in between. The DNA for the CDR3 is TGTGCCAGCAGCTTTGCTCCTCCCCCCGGCGGGGAGCTGTTTTTT. Translation gives CASSFAPPPGGELFF.

The chain recombines TRBV9 with TRBJ2-1, with D unresolved. This CDR3 is 14 amino acids long. V was pared by 0 bases and J by 6 bases, with 10 bases between. Germline lookup yields CDR1 SGDLS and CDR2 YYNGEE. The CDR3 DNA sequence: TGTGCCAGCAGCGTAGATCCGGGCGGCAATGAGCAGTTCTTC. Its protein product is CASSVDPGGNEQFF. The full variable domain, its missing parts supplied by reference TRBV9 and TRBJ2-1, is DSGVTQTPKHLITATGQRVTLRCSPRSGDLSVYWYQQSLDQGLQFLIQYYNGEERAKGNILERFSAQQFPDLHSELNLSSLELGDSALYFCASSVDPGGNEQFFGPGTRLTVL.

The chain joins TRBV6-5 to TRBJ2-7; D might be TRBD2 (6 bases). Trimming took 5 bases from V and 3 from J, leaving 17 bases between them. CDR1 is MNHEY, CDR2 SVGAGI, per germline. The CDR3 length is 15 residues. CDR3 DNA sequence: TGTGCCAGCAGTAGTTCGGGACTTACGTTCTACGAGCAGTACGTC. Amino acids: CASSSSGLTFYEQYV.

V gene TRBV7-8 combines with J gene TRBJ1-6; the D is unclear. CDR1 and CDR2 from the germline V gene are SGHVS and FQNEAQ. The CDR3 is 16 residues long. Trimming left V 1 base short and J 5 bases short, with 12 bases between. CDR3 in amino acids: CASSLGRSAHNSPLHF. The CDR3 nucleotides are TGTGCCAGCAGCTTAGGTCGCAGCGCCCATAATTCACCCCTCCACTTT.

The chain links TRBV2 to TRBJ1-4; no firm D call. This CDR3 is built from 15 residues. Trimming shortened V by 3 bases and J by 5 bases, and 13 bases separated the two germline ends. Germline CDR1 SNHLY, CDR2 FYNNEI. CDR3 protein: CASSEGITRNEKLFF. The CDR3 DNA sequence: TGTGCCAGCAGTGAGGGCATAACCAGGAATGAAAAACTGTTTTTT.

The V gene is TRBV4-1, the J gene TRBJ2-1; 13 nucleotides align to TRBD2. Germline V gene lookup returns CDR1 MGHRA and CDR2 YSYEKL. V lost 0 bases to trimming and J lost 8 bases; unmatched junction nucleotides: 7. The CDR3 length is 17 residues. The CDR3 reads CASSQDLLAGGQDEQFF. CDR3 bases: TGCGCCAGCAGCCAAGACCTACTAGCGGGAGGGCAGGATGAGCAGTTCTTC.

The rearrangement uses TRBV27 and TRBJ2-1; D perhaps matches TRBD2 (5 bases). The V gene's germline CDR1 is MNHEY and CDR2 SMNVEV (reference sequence). V dropped 2 bases and J dropped 2 bases, with 10 bases sitting between them. This CDR3 region has 15 residues. CDR3 DNA sequence: TGTGCCAGCAGTTTACTCGCGGGTGCCTACAATGAGCAGTTCTTC. Protein sequence: CASSLLAGAYNEQFF.

The chain links TRBV5-1 to TRBJ2-1; D ambiguous. Germline V gene lookup returns CDR1 SGHRS and CDR2 YFSETQ. The V gene lost 6 bases and the J gene lost 1 base, with 14 bases spanning the gap. The CDR3 length is 15 residues. The CDR3 spells CASMKELGSYNEQFF. The CDR3 DNA follows: TGCGCCAGCATGAAGGAGTTGGGGTCCTACAATGAGCAGTTCTTC.

The gene calls are TRBV3-1 (or the pseudogene TRBV3-2) and TRBJ1-3; tentatively, D is TRBD1 (6 bases). The germline V gene has CDR1 LGHDT and CDR2 YNNKEL (reference sequence). The CDR3 covers 17 residues. Trimming pared 1 base from V and 0 bases from J, leaving 13 bases between. The CDR3: CASSQVVYRASGNTIYF. The DNA for the CDR3 is TGTGCCAGCAGCCAAGTGGTTTACAGGGCCTCTGGAAACACCATATATTTT.

This chain links TRBV3-1 (or the pseudogene TRBV3-2) with TRBJ2-7, with no clear D. Trimming took 1 base from V and 4 from J, leaving 2 bases between them. Looked up from germline, CDR1 is LGHDT and CDR2 is YNNKEL (reference sequence). This CDR3 has 11 amino acids. This CDR3 reads CASSQGYEQYV. Written as DNA, the CDR3 is TGTGCCAGCAGCCAAGGGTACGAGCAGTACGTC.

The gene calls are TRBV12-3 or TRBV12-4 and TRBJ1-2, with TRBD1 matching 9 bases. Trimming cost V 5 bases and J 4 bases; bases outside gene matches: 2. The length of the CDR3 is 13 residues. The CDR3 DNA reads as TGTGCCAGCAGTCAGGGACAGGGCTATGGCTACACCTTC. It yields the protein CASSQGQGYGYTF.

V is TRBV21-1 and J is TRBJ2-1; the table gives TRBD2 as D, unverified against the DNA. TRBV21-1 is given as a pseudogene. This CDR3 spans 18 amino acids. The CDR3 DNA follows: TGTGCCAGCAGCAAAGTCGCGGGAGGGCCTATCTCGTACAATGAGCAGTTCTTC. Its translation is CASSKVAGGPISYNEQFF.

V is TRBV27 and J is TRBJ1-3; D is unresolved. The germline V gene has CDR1 MNHEY and CDR2 SMNVEV (reference sequence). CDR3 size: 14 residues. Trimming removed 0 bases from V and 3 bases from J, with 6 bases in between. CDR3 bases: TGTGCCAGCAGTTTATCCGCCAGTGGAAACACCATATATTTT. Its translation is CASSLSASGNTIYF.

This clone has just one count. The V call is TRBV11-2, the J call TRBJ1-1, with D unresolved. The V end lost 5 bases, the J end lost 7 bases, and 14 bases lay between the germline ends. The CDR3 length is 13 residues. Germline V gene data show CDR1 as SGHAT and CDR2 as FQNNGV. DNA of the CDR3: TGTGCCAGCAGCCAGCCCTCGGACCGTGAAGCTTTCTTT. As protein: CASSQPSDREAFF.

This sequence joins TRBV12-5 and TRBJ2-5; possibly TRBD2 for D (5 bases). CDR1 is LGHNT and CDR2 is FRNRAP in the germline V gene. Trimming took off 1 base at V and 4 bases at J, with 7 bases between the two ends. The CDR3 covers 13 residues. CDR3 sequence: CASGLERGETQYF. DNA for the CDR3: TGTGCTAGTGGTTTGGAACGGGGAGAGACCCAGTACTTC.

V usage is TRBV2 and J usage is TRBJ2-1; D might be TRBD1 or TRBD2, each matching 5 bases. Deletions cut 6 bases from V and 5 bases from J, with 11 bases between. Germline CDR1 and CDR2: SNHLY and FYNNEI. CDR3 length: 13 amino acids. The CDR3 DNA reads TGTGCCAGCAGATTGGGACCAAACAATGAGCAGTTCTTC. As protein: CASRLGPNNEQFF.

The chain is built from TRBV6-5 and TRBJ1-2, with D perhaps TRBD1 (5 bases). CDR3 length: 13 residues. V shed 7 bases and J shed 6 bases, with 15 bases lying between them. The germline gives CDR1 MNHEY, CDR2 SVGAGI. The CDR3 protein is CASNSGEQDGYTF. Here the CDR3 DNA reads TGTGCCAGCAATAGTGGTGAACAGGATGGCTACACCTTC.

The rearrangement joins TRBV10-3 to TRBJ2-5; tentatively, D is TRBD1 (5 bases). V lost 9 bases and J 1 base, leaving 12 bases between the germline ends. Looked up from germline, CDR1 is ENHRY and CDR2 is SYGVKD. This CDR3 spans 13 amino acids. CDR3 bases: TGTGCCATGGGAACAGGCCCCCAAGAGACCCAGTACTTC. Translating gives CAMGTGPQETQYF.

The V and J genes are TRBV7-6 and TRBJ1-4, with 9 positions matching TRBD1. V trimming: 6 bases; J trimming: 1 base; junction bases outside the gene matches: 3. In germline, CDR1 is SGHVS, CDR2 FNYEAQ. This CDR3 contains 15 residues. This CDR3 is CASSRTGVTNEKLFF. The CDR3 nucleotides read TGTGCCAGCAGTCGGACAGGGGTAACTAATGAAAAACTGTTTTTT.

The CDR3 DNA reads as TGTGCCAGCAGCCTATACAAGGACGTGGCCCAGTACTTC. This gives the protein CASSLYKDVAQYF. J is TRBJ2-5 and V is TRBV4-2; D not resolved. V was pared by 4 bases and J by 9 bases, with 15 bases between. Germline values: CDR1 LGHNA, CDR2 YNFKEQ. The CDR3 contains 13 residues.

The CDR3 DNA follows: TGTGCCAGCAGTCAGGGACAGGGGGCGCGAAATGAGCAGTTCTTC. It yields the protein CASSQGQGARNEQFF. The V gene is TRBV2, the J gene TRBJ2-1; 12 nucleotides line up with TRBD1. V shed 5 bases and J 7 bases; nucleotides not matched to a gene: 6. The CDR3 totals 15 residues. Germline assignment: CDR1 SNHLY and CDR2 FYNNEI. The variable domain in full, with the rest retrieved from reference TRBV2 and TRBJ2-1, is EPEVTQTPSHQVTQMGQEVILRCVPISNHLYFYWYRQILGQKVEFLVSFYNNEISEKSEIFDDQFSVERPDGSNFTLKIRSTKLEDSAMYFCASSQGQGARNEQFFGPGTRLTVL.

The V call is TRBV24-1, the J call TRBJ2-1; D is uncertain. Per the germline V gene, CDR1 is KGHDR and CDR2 is SFDVKD. V was clipped by 2 bases and J by 0 bases, with 1 base between them. This CDR3 contains 13 residues. CDR3 nucleotide sequence: TGTGCCACCAGTGATTCCTCCTACAATGAGCAGTTCTTC. Protein: CATSDSSYNEQFF.

This rearrangement joins TRBV12-5 to TRBJ2-7, with D possibly TRBD1 on 6 matching bases. The CDR3 has 15 residues. V gave up 2 bases and J gave up 2 bases, with 13 bases separating them. The germline V gene has CDR1 LGHNT and CDR2 FRNRAP. The CDR3 sequence is CASGLRQGLAYEQYV. The DNA for the CDR3 is TGTGCTAGTGGTTTGCGGCAGGGGTTGGCCTACGAGCAGTACGTC.

The gene calls are TRBV7-9 and TRBJ2-1; 8 nucleotides agree with TRBD1. The junction had 8 bases not matched to a gene; V was cut back by 5 bases and J by 5 bases. Looked up from germline, CDR1 is SEHNR and CDR2 is FQNEAQ (reference sequence). This CDR3 is 15 amino acids long. The CDR3 loop is CASSPQGAFNNEQFF. The CDR3 DNA sequence: TGTGCCAGCAGCCCTCAGGGGGCTTTTAACAATGAGCAGTTCTTC. The variable domain in full, with the rest retrieved from reference TRBV7-9 and TRBJ2-1, is DTGVSQNPRHKITKRGQNVTFRCDPISEHNRLYWYRQTLGQGPEFLTYFQNEAQLEKSRLLSDRFSAERPKGSFSTLEIQRTEQGDSAMYLCASSPQGAFNNEQFFGPGTRLTVL.

The J gene is TRBJ1-1, the V gene TRBV6-2 or TRBV6-3; D not certain. The CDR3 is made up of 13 amino acids. Trimming stripped 2 bases from V and 7 bases from J, with 11 bases between. CDR1 and CDR2 (germline): MNHEY, SVGEGT. The DNA of the CDR3 is TGTGCCAGCAGTTACGGCCCGGAAAATGAAGCTTTCTTT. This sequence encodes CASSYGPENEAFF.

This chain links TRBV6-2 or TRBV6-3 with TRBJ1-4; D is undetermined. Trimming stripped 2 bases from V and 8 bases from J, with 6 bases between. There are 12 residues in the CDR3. CDR1 is MNHEY and CDR2 is SVGEGT in the germline V gene. CDR3 sequence: CASSYGVEKLFF. CDR3 bases: TGTGCCAGCAGTTACGGGGTCGAAAAACTGTTTTTT.